The 28 T cell receptor beta chains presented below share a single source sample, sequenced in a study of preoperative IRX-2 immunotherapy in early breast cancer. The protocol was immunoSEQ multiplex PCR, while the TCRdb copy is restricted to in-frame clones and leaves out a portion. The repertoire holds about 45,000 clones, approximately 75% seen once, with 1% to 1.5% in the top ten. Treatment indicated: preoperative locoregional IRX-2 cytokine immunotherapy. The sample in question was tumor tissue, obtained after IRX-2 immunotherapy. Receptors originate from a human donor with breast cancer.

The chain is built from TRBV6-8 and TRBJ2-3; TRBD1 might be the D (5 bases). Per the germline V gene, CDR1 is MNHGY and CDR2 is SAAAGT. The CDR3 totals 15 residues. V gave up 5 bases and J gave up 2 bases, with 14 bases separating them. The CDR3 protein is CASSDQGRYTDTQYF. Written as DNA, the CDR3 is TGTGCCAGCAGTGACCAGGGTAGATACACAGATACGCAGTATTTT.

This clone was found a few times. V gene TRBV5-1 combines with J gene TRBJ2-6; D is possibly TRBD1 (5 bases). Germline V gives CDR1 SGHRS, CDR2 YFSETQ. With 4 bases removed from V and 2 bases from J, the gap between germline ends came to 22 bases. The CDR3 consists of 19 residues. As DNA, the CDR3 is TGCGCCAGCAGCCGGTCAATGCAGGGAAGTCTCGCTGGGGCCAACGTCCTGACTTTC. This codes for CASSRSMQGSLAGANVLTF. Combining the CDR3 with reference TRBV5-1 and TRBJ2-6 gives the whole variable domain KAGVTQTPRYLIKTRGQQVTLSCSPISGHRSVSWYQQTPGQGLQFLFEYFSETQRNKGNFPGRFSGRQFSNSRSEMNVSTLELGDSALYLCASSRSMQGSLAGANVLTFGAGSRLTVL.

The chain couples TRBV19 to TRBJ2-1; D unresolved. V gave up 8 bases and J gave up 4 bases, with 6 bases separating them. CDR3 size: 11 residues. Per germline, CDR1 LNHDA and CDR2 SQIVND (reference sequence). The CDR3 here is CASGQYNEQFF. The DNA of the CDR3 is TGTGCCAGTGGGCAGTACAATGAGCAGTTCTTC.

CDR3 residues: CARRNRGLEKETQYF. CDR3 DNA sequence: TGTGCCAGAAGAAACAGGGGGCTGGAGAAAGAGACCCAGTACTTC. The rearrangement links TRBV14 to TRBJ2-5; 9 bases agree with TRBD1. Germline V CDR1 and CDR2: SGHDN, FVKESK. The CDR3 sequence is 15 residues long. V shed 9 bases and J 3 bases; nucleotides not matched to a gene: 11.

This clone was observed a handful of times. The rearrangement links TRBV11-3 to TRBJ1-1; D unclear. Trimming stripped 5 bases from V and 0 bases from J, with 13 bases between. CDR1 SGHNT and CDR2 YENEEA come from the germline V gene. The CDR3 runs 15 residues. The CDR3 here is CASSVPGSLNTEAFF. CDR3 DNA sequence: TGTGCCAGCAGCGTCCCGGGGTCCCTGAACACTGAAGCTTTCTTT.

The rearrangement uses TRBV5-1 and TRBJ2-2, with 10 bases matching TRBD1. The CDR3 totals 14 residues. With 4 bases clipped from V and 4 bases from J, the junction kept 1 base outside the gene matches. Per germline, CDR1 SGHRS and CDR2 YFSETQ. The CDR3 DNA reads as TGCGCCAGCAGCGGGGACAGGGGCACCGGGGAGCTGTTTTTT. Its protein is CASSGDRGTGELFF.

The chain's CDR3 is CASSQATGGYEQYF. The CDR3, as DNA: TGTGCCAGCAGCCAAGCGACAGGGGGCTACGAGCAGTACTTC. The gene calls are TRBV14 and TRBJ2-7; 9 bases line up with TRBD1. The CDR3 consists of 14 residues. V was clipped by 1 base and J by 3 bases; unmatched bases: 1. From germline, CDR1 is SGHDN and CDR2 FVKESK.

The gene calls are TRBV19 and TRBJ2-7, with 13 bases matching TRBD2. This CDR3 comprises 15 residues. Germline V gene data show CDR1 as LNHDA and CDR2 as SQIVND (reference sequence). After removal of 4 bases from V and 0 bases from J, the junction contained 0 bases not matched to a gene. The chain's CDR3 is CASSRTSGSSYEQYF. As DNA, the CDR3 is TGTGCCAGTAGTAGGACTAGCGGGAGCTCCTACGAGCAGTACTTC.

The CDR3 DNA sequence: TGTGCCAGCAGTGAACTAGCGGCCCCCTCCTACAATGAGCAGTTCTTC. It encodes CASSELAAPSYNEQFF. The chain recombines TRBV25-1 with TRBJ2-1; 7 nucleotides agree with TRBD2. The CDR3 loop spans 16 amino acids. The germline gives CDR1 MGHDK, CDR2 SYGVNS. The J segment lost 0 bases and the V segment lost 2 bases, leaving 4 bases of the junction unmatched. The variable domain in full, completed from reference TRBV25-1 and TRBJ2-1, reads EADIYQTPRYLVIGTGKKITLECSQTMGHDKMYWYQQDPGMELHLIHYSYGVNSTEKGDLSSESTVSRIRTEHFPLTLESARPSHTSQYLCASSELAAPSYNEQFFGPGTRLTVL.

The V gene is TRBV5-1, the J gene TRBJ2-3; D ambiguous. Trimming pared 0 bases from V and 2 bases from J, leaving 7 bases between. CDR1 is SGHRS, CDR2 YFSETQ, per germline. This CDR3 has 14 amino acids. The CDR3 sequence is CASSLDPDTDTQYF. The DNA for the CDR3 is TGCGCCAGCAGCTTGGATCCGGACACAGATACGCAGTATTTT.

The chain recombines TRBV19 with TRBJ1-2; no firm D call. There are 12 residues in the CDR3. V was cut by 6 bases and J by 2 bases, with 7 bases left in between. The germline V gene has CDR1 LNHDA and CDR2 SQIVND (reference sequence). This chain's CDR3 is CASRERNYGYTF. The CDR3 DNA follows: TGTGCCAGTAGAGAAAGGAACTATGGCTACACCTTC.

This clone has more than one count but fewer than ten. The chain joins TRBV11-3 to TRBJ1-1; 9 bases line up with TRBD1. Germline assignment: CDR1 SGHNT and CDR2 YENEEA. J lost 3 bases, V lost 4 bases, and 6 bases had no gene match. The CDR3 spans 15 residues. CDR3 sequence (DNA): TGTGCCAGCAGCTCGGGGACAGGGAGGCACACTGAAGCTTTCTTT. Protein sequence: CASSSGTGRHTEAFF.

V usage is TRBV7-2 and J usage is TRBJ1-1; D gene ambiguous. CDR1 is SGHTA, CDR2 FQGNSA, per germline. V dropped 1 base and J dropped 6 bases, with 9 bases sitting between them. This CDR3 comprises 13 residues. The CDR3 coding sequence is TGTGCCAGCAGCTTAGTCCCCGAATCTGAAGCTTTCTTT. Its protein product is CASSLVPESEAFF.

The chain links TRBV5-1 to TRBJ2-2; weak D call: TRBD1 (5 bases). V was clipped by 2 bases and J by 2 bases, with 16 bases between them. This CDR3 contains 17 residues. Germline V gene sequence: CDR1 SGHRS, CDR2 YFSETQ. CDR3 DNA: TGCGCCAGCAGCTTCCGAGGCAGGGATCACAACACCGGGGAGCTGTTTTTT. It specifies CASSFRGRDHNTGELFF.

The chain employs TRBV12-5 and TRBJ2-1; D is perhaps TRBD1 or TRBD2 (5 bases each). The CDR3 has 13 amino acids. Germline lookup yields CDR1 LGHNT and CDR2 FRNRAP. V was trimmed by 5 bases and J by 6 bases, leaving 11 bases between them. CDR3 protein: CASGPLGVNEQFF. In DNA form, the CDR3 reads TGTGCTAGTGGTCCACTAGGGGTCAATGAGCAGTTCTTC.

This chain links TRBV12-5 with TRBJ2-5; D not resolved. Trimming left V 5 bases short and J 4 bases short, with 8 bases between. Germline V gene sequence: CDR1 LGHNT, CDR2 FRNRAP. The CDR3 consists of 12 residues. In DNA form, the CDR3 reads TGTGCTAGTGGTCCCCGGGCAGAGACCCAGTACTTC. This sequence encodes CASGPRAETQYF.

The chain employs TRBV6-8 and TRBJ2-7, with TRBD1 matching over 7 bases. The V gene's germline CDR1 is MNHGY and CDR2 SAAAGT. The CDR3 contains 13 residues. Trimming took 6 bases from V and 4 from J; bases not matched to a gene: 6. The CDR3: CASSRGQEYEQYF. The CDR3 DNA reads TGTGCCAGCAGCCGTGGACAGGAGTACGAGCAGTACTTC.

V and J are TRBV11-3 and TRBJ2-5, with D perhaps matching TRBD1 (6 bases). The germline gives CDR1 SGHNT, CDR2 YENEEA. V gave up 2 bases and J gave up 5 bases, with 12 bases separating them. CDR3 length: 14 residues. Here the CDR3 DNA reads TGTGCCAGCAGCTTACAACAGGGAGATGAGACCCAGTACTTC. The encoded protein is CASSLQQGDETQYF. The full variable domain, in which reference TRBV11-3 and TRBJ2-5 provide the parts outside the CDR3, is EAGVVQSPRYKIIEKKQPVAFWCNPISGHNTLYWYLQNLGQGPELLIRYENEEAVDDSQLPKDRFSAERLKGVDSTLKIQPAELGDSAVYLCASSLQQGDETQYFGPGTRLLVL.

This clone came up a few times. The J gene is TRBJ1-6, the V gene TRBV6-8; maybe TRBD1 (5 bases). The CDR3 is made up of 15 amino acids. Per the germline V gene, CDR1 is MNHGY and CDR2 is SAAAGT. The CDR3: CAARPEGRDNSPLHF. The CDR3 DNA is TGTGCTGCTCGCCCCGAGGGCAGGGATAATTCACCCCTCCACTTT.

The V gene is TRBV6-4, the J gene TRBJ1-4; D gene ambiguous. V lost 3 bases and J lost 0, with 5 bases in between. The CDR3 length is 14 residues. Germline V CDR1 and CDR2: MRHNA, SNTAGT. CDR3 region: CASSEYATNEKLFF. CDR3 sequence (DNA): TGTGCCAGCAGTGAATATGCAACTAATGAAAAACTGTTTTTT.

The genes are TRBV18 and TRBJ2-3; TRBD2 aligns across 13 bases. The germline gives CDR1 KGHSH, CDR2 LQKENI. This CDR3 has 16 residues. V dropped 5 bases and J dropped 8; count of bases not matched to a gene: 10. The CDR3 loop reads CASSTPGTSGIGTQYF. CDR3 sequence (DNA): TGTGCCAGCTCAACGCCCGGGACTAGCGGGATCGGTACGCAGTATTTT.

This chain links TRBV8-2 with TRBJ2-1; the DNA was not used to check the table's D call, TRBD1. TRBV8-2 is assigned pseudogene status. The CDR3 is 16 amino acids. CDR3 DNA: TGTGCCAGCTCTGGTGGCGGCGGGACAGTGGTTGGTGAGCAGTTCTTC. It encodes CASSGGGGTVVGEQFF.

This clone showed up just a few times. The chain carries TRBV11-3 and TRBJ1-2, with TRBD1 matching over 7 bases. The CDR3 covers 14 residues. J lost 8 bases, V lost 2 bases, and 8 bases had no gene match. Germline lookup yields CDR1 SGHNT and CDR2 YENEEA. CDR3 sequence: CASSLRTGEVGYTF. CDR3 coding DNA: TGTGCCAGCAGCTTACGGACAGGAGAGGTCGGCTACACCTTC.

The rearrangement links TRBV5-1 to TRBJ1-4, with 7 bases fitting TRBD1. Germline trimming cut 0 bases from V and 3 bases from J; bases unmatched to any gene: 5. CDR1 and CDR2 (germline): SGHRS, YFSETQ. The CDR3 loop spans 16 amino acids. CDR3 residues: CASSLATGAANEKLFF. The CDR3 nucleotides are TGCGCCAGCAGCTTGGCCACAGGGGCGGCTAATGAAAAACTGTTTTTT.

Here the CDR3 DNA reads TGTGCCTGGTCCACAGGGGTAACAGATACGCAGTATTTT. As protein: CAWSTGVTDTQYF. This rearrangement joins TRBV30 to TRBJ2-3; 7 nucleotides agree with TRBD1. V lost 5 bases to trimming and J lost 3 bases; unmatched junction nucleotides: 5. The CDR3 is 13 residues long. Germline loops: CDR1 GTSNPN, CDR2 SVGIG (reference sequence).

This chain links TRBV18 with TRBJ2-2; 9 bases fit TRBD1. After removal of 3 bases from V and 1 base from J, the junction contained 0 bases not matched to a gene. The CDR3 runs 15 residues. The V gene's germline CDR1 is KGHSH and CDR2 LQKENI. The CDR3 nucleotides read TGTGCCAGCTCACCGGGACAGGGGAACACCGGGGAGCTGTTTTTT. Translating gives CASSPGQGNTGELFF.

In the case of this clone: Read coverage stops 1 residue before the CDR3 terminus; the germline J gene supplies the remainder. The chain is built from TRBV6-1 and TRBJ1-4; D not resolved. Germline V gives CDR1 MNHNS, CDR2 SASEGT. CDR3 length equals 13 residues. V was cut by 0 bases and J by 13 bases, with 12 bases left in between. The CDR3 DNA, read in part, is TGTGCCAGCAGTGAAGCCAGGAAAGGTGGACTGTTT. This sequence encodes CASSEARKGGLF. The full-length CDR3 reads as CASSEARKGGLFF.

The CDR3 here is CASSLGQGLGEQYF. In nucleotides, the CDR3 is TGTGCCAGCAGCTTAGGACAGGGACTTGGCGAGCAGTACTTC. V usage is TRBV7-1 and J usage is TRBJ2-7, with 8 bases that match TRBD1. TRBV7-1 counts as an open reading frame of uncertain function. Unmatched junction bases numbered 8, after V lost 4 bases and J lost 6 bases. This CDR3 spans 14 amino acids.